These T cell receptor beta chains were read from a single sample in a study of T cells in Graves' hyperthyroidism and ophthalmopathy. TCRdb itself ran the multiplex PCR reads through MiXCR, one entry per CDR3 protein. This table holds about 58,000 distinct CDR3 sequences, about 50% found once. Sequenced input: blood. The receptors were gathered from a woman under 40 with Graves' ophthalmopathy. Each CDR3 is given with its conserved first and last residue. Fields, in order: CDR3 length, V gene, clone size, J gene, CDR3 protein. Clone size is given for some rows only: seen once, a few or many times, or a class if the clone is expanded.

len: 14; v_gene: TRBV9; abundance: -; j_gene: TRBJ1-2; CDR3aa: CASSEWDGGYGYTF
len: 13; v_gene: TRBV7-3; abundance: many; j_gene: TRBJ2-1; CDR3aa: CASSSTGDNEQFF
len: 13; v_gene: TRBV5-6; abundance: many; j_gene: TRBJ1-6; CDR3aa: CASSLDSYSPLHF
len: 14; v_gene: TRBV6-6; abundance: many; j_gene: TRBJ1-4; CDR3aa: CASSQGRNNEKLFF
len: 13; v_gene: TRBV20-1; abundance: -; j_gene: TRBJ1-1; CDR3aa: CSARPQESTGAFF
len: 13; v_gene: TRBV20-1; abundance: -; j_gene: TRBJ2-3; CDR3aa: CSARVGNPDTQYF
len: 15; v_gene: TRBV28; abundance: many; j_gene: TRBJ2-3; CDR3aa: CASSLVGGPADTQYF
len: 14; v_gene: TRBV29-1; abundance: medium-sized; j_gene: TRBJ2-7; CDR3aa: CSVEVGSDGAEQYF
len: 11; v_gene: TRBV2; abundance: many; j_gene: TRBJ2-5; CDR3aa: CASRQEETQYF
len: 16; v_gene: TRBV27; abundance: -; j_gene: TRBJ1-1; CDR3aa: CASTKDSDHLNTEACF
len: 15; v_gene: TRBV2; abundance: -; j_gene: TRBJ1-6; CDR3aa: CASSYARDSNSPLHF
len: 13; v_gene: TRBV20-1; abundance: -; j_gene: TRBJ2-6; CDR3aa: CSASQQGANVLTF
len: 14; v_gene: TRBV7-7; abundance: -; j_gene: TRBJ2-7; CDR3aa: CASSLVRNTGELYF
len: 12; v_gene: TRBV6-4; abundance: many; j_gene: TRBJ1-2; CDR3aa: CASSEGGAGYTF
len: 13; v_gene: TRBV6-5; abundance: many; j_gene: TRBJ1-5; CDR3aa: CASRANSNQPQHF
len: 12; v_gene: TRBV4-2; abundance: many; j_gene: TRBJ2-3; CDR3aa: CASSGAGDTQYF
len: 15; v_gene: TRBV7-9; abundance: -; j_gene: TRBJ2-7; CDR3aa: CASSVELAGRQSQYF
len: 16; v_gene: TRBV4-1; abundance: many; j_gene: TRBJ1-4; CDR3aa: CASSQDSNPTNEKLFF
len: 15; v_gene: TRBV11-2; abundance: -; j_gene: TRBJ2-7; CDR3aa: CASSLARSHRKEQYF
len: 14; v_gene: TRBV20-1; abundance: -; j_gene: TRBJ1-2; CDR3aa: CSARTQGQPNGYTF
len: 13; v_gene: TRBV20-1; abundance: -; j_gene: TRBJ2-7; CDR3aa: CSAASGGVYVQYF
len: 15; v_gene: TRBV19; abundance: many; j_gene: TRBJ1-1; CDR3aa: CASRRPGTLGSEAFF
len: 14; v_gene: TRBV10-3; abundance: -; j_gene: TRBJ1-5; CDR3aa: CAFSANWGEQPQHF
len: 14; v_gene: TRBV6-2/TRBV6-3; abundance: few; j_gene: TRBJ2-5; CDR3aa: CASSSRRPAETQYF
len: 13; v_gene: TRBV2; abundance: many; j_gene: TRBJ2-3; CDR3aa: CASSVGETHPQYF
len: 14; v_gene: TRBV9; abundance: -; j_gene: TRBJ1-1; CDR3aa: CASVRSTENTEAFF
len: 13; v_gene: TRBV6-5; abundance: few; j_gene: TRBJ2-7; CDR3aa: CASRAQGSYEQYF
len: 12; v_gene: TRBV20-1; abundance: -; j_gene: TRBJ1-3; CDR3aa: CSARQGSNTIYF
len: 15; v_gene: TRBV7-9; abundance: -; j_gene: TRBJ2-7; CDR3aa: CASTLGLAGVREQYF
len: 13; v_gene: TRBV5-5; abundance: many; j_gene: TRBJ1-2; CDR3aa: CASSFMGNYGYTF
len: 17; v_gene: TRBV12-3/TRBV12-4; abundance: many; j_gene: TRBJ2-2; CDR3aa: CASSLLSLDSYTGELFF
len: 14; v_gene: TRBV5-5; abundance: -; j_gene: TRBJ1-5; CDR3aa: CASSLSRSQETQHF
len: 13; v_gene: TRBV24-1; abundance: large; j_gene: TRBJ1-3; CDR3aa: CATRAGSGNTIYF
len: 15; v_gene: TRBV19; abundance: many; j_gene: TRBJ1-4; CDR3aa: CASSLVRGSNEKLFF
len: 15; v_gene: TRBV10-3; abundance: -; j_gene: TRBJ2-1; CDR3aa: CAISYLGGNGDEQFF
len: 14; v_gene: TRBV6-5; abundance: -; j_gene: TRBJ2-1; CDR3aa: CASRQGQGLCEQFF
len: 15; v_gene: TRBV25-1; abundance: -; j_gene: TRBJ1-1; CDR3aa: CASVRKQGQNTEAFF
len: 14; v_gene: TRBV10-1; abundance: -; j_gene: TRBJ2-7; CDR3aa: CASSDPGRIYEQYF
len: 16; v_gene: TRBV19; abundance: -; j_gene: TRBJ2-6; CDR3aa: CASSPGQASGASVLTF
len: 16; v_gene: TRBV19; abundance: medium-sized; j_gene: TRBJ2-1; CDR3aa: CASSIGASGSSNEQFF
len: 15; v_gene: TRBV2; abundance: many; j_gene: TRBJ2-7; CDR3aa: CASSEMGRNAYEQYF
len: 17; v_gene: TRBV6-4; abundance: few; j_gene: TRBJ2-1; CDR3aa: CASSLLRREGQYNEQFF
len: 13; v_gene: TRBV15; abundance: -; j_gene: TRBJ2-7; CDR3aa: CATSSDSRAEQYF
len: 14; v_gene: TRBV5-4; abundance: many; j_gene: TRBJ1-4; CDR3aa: CASSSGQGQRKLFF
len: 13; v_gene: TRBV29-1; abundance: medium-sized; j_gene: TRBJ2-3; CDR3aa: CSVEGGRDDTQYF
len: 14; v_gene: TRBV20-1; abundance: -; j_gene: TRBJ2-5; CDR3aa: CTTLAGGPQETQYF
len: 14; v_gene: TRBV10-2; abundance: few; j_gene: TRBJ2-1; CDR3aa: CASSDSGSGYEQFF
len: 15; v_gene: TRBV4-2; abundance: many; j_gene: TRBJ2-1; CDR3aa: CASSRGSGGYNEQFF
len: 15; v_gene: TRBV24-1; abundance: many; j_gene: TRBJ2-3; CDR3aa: CATSDLRQGGLTQYF
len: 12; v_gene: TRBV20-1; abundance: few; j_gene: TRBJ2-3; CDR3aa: CSAELSTDTQYF
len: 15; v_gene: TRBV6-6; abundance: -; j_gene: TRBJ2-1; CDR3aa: CASSGEASSYEEQFF
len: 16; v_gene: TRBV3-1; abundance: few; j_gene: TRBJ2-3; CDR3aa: CASSQEGPLGTDTQYF
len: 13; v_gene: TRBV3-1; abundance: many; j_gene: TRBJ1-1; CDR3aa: CASSHDMNTEAFF
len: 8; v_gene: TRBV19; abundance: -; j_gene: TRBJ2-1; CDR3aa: CASNEQFF
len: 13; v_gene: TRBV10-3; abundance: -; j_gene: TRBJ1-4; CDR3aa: CAISESANEKLFF